This TCR beta chain is from a study of cytomegalovirus exposure and HLA in healthy donors. Findings of the study overall: Later analysis placed DRB1 highest and HLA-C lowest in TCR association rates, which differed by HLA locus. For TCR beta chains, V- and J-gene trimming was later linked to a missense DCLRE1C variant. Later work showed greater clonal expansion in HLA-associated TCR beta chains than in equally common others.

This clone occurred once. Its antigen is unidentified. The germline V gene has CDR1 MGHDK and CDR2 SYGVNS. J lost 3 bases, V lost 4 bases, and 8 bases had no gene match. This CDR3 contains 15 residues. The primer mix had 60 Vbeta and 13 Jbeta primers. TCRdb keeps only in-frame clones here, not all; method: immunoSEQ multiplex PCR. The top ten clones hold around 5.9% of a sample with about 47,000 clones, under 75% of them seen once. The sample comprised PBMCs. V and J are TRBV25-1 and TRBJ1-1; 7 nucleotides agree with TRBD1. This clonotype originated in a man aged 30 to 39 in good health and CMV-seronegative. This CDR3 is CASSALQGKHTEAFF. The CDR3 bases are TGTGCCAGCAGTGCCTTACAGGGGAAGCACACTGAAGCTTTCTTT.